This passage covers 21 T cell receptor beta chains from one sample sequenced in a study of shared clonotypes between healthy human individuals. Clones were sequenced by immunoSEQ multiplex PCR, and TCRdb holds only the in-frame ones, with some missing. The sample holds hundreds of thousands of clones; roughly 79% are singletons and the top ten take 12%. The sample was PBMCs. Receptors originate from a middle-aged woman in good health. Some clones in this sample may be carry-over from other donors' samples.

The chain couples TRBV28 to TRBJ1-4; 12 bases are shared with TRBD1. There are 15 residues in the CDR3. V lost 6 bases and J lost 7; bases outside the gene matches: 6. Germline assignment: CDR1 MDHEN and CDR2 SYDVKM. CDR3 DNA: TGTGCCAGCAGCACCGGGACAGGGGGCTCTGAAAAACTGTTTTTT. This encodes CASSTGTGGSEKLFF. Looking up the rest from reference TRBV28 and TRBJ1-4 gives the full variable domain: DVKVTQSSRYLVKRTGEKVFLECVQDMDHENMFWYRQDPGLGLRLIYFSYDVKMKEKGDIPEGYSVSREKKERFSLILESASTNQTSMYLCASSTGTGGSEKLFFGSGTQLSVL.

V and J are TRBV25-1 and TRBJ2-5; D possibly corresponds to TRBD2 (7 bases). The CDR3 consists of 15 residues. Between the trimmed V and J ends, which lost 2 bases and 4 bases, there was a span of 14 bases. CDR1 is MGHDK, CDR2 SYGVNS, per germline. The chain's CDR3 is CASSEGGGGRETQYF. CDR3 nucleotides: TGTGCCAGCAGTGAAGGGGGCGGGGGCCGAGAGACCCAGTACTTC.

This clone has just a few counts. This chain uses TRBV30 with TRBJ2-7; possibly TRBD1 for D (5 bases). The CDR3 contains 13 residues. Germline V CDR1 and CDR2: GTSNPN, SVGIG (reference sequence). The V and J ends lost 1 base and 2 bases respectively, with 9 bases between them. CDR3 protein: CAWSGGGAYEQYF. The CDR3 bases are TGTGCCTGGAGTGGGGGCGGAGCCTACGAGCAGTACTTC.

The gene calls are TRBV7-9 and TRBJ1-5; D ambiguous. In germline, CDR1 is SEHNR, CDR2 FQNEAQ (reference sequence). V was cut by 1 base and J by 8 bases, with 6 bases left in between. The CDR3 has 12 residues. The CDR3 reads CASSLGPEPQHF. The CDR3, as DNA: TGTGCCAGCAGCTTAGGCCCGGAGCCCCAGCATTTT.

This chain links TRBV7-8 with TRBJ2-3, with TRBD2 as a possible D gene (6 bases). CDR3 length: 16 amino acids. The ends were cut back, 1 base at V and 2 bases at J, with 13 bases in the middle. Germline values: CDR1 SGHVS, CDR2 FQNEAQ. CDR3 sequence: CASSLGVGGYTDTQYF. The CDR3, as DNA: TGTGCCAGCAGCTTAGGGGTGGGGGGATACACAGATACGCAGTATTTT.

This chain joins TRBV5-7 and TRBJ2-1; 7 bases are a match to TRBD2. TRBV5-7 is an ORF, with its function uncertain. With 4 bases clipped from V and 3 bases from J, the junction kept 10 bases outside the gene matches. The CDR3 consists of 16 residues. The CDR3 protein is CASSTQREISYNEQFF. The CDR3 DNA reads as TGTGCCAGCAGCACCCAGCGGGAAATTAGCTACAATGAGCAGTTCTTC.

The chain combines TRBV5-1 with TRBJ2-7; 7 positions match TRBD1. The ends lost 0 bases at V and 0 bases at J; junction bases unmatched: 3. There are 15 residues in the CDR3. Germline CDR1 SGHRS, CDR2 YFSETQ. The chain's CDR3 is CASSLGGQFSYEQYF. The CDR3 DNA sequence: TGCGCCAGCAGCTTGGGGGGACAGTTCTCCTACGAGCAGTACTTC.

Of note for this clone: Other DNA variants within this sample encode the same CDR3. The genes are TRBV7-9 and TRBJ1-1; D remains ambiguous. V shed 1 base and J shed 5 bases, with 2 bases lying between them. The CDR3 spans 11 residues. Germline V lookup: CDR1 SEHNR, CDR2 FQNEAQ (reference sequence). Written as DNA, the CDR3 is TGTGCCAGCAGCTTAGGGACTGAAGCTTTCTTT. This codes for CASSLGTEAFF.

A note on this clone: A single base is all that separates this from a far larger clone, so a read error is likely. The chain combines TRBV5-4 with TRBJ2-5; D is uncertain. The CDR3 covers 16 residues. CDR1 and CDR2 (germline): SGHNT, YYREEE (reference sequence). The CDR3 DNA is TGTGCCAGCAGCTTGAAGGGTGGGGATAAACAAGAGACCCAGCACTTC. Residues: CASSLKGGDKQETQHF.

This clone was counted only a few times. In the same sample, other DNA sequences code for this CDR3. The chain links TRBV11-2 to TRBJ2-7; 7 bases fit TRBD2. The V gene's germline CDR1 is SGHAT and CDR2 FQNNGV. V lost 2 bases and J lost 1; bases outside the gene matches: 5. The CDR3 covers 15 residues. The CDR3 nucleotides read TGTGCCAGCAGCTTACAGCCTAGCGGTTCCTACGAGCAGTACTTC. Translated: CASSLQPSGSYEQYF.

Concerning this clone: Other DNA sequences in the sample encode the same CDR3. Written as DNA, the CDR3 is TGTGCCAGCAGCTTAGTCGGGGGCAATCAGCCCCAGCATTTT. This encodes CASSLVGGNQPQHF. The rearrangement links TRBV7-2 to TRBJ1-5; the D is unclear. Germline assignment: CDR1 SGHTA and CDR2 FQGNSA. Trimming took 1 base from V and 2 from J, leaving 6 bases between them. This CDR3 spans 14 amino acids.

This clone was seen just once. Other DNA sequences of this sample code for an identical CDR3. The rearrangement links TRBV28 to TRBJ1-1; TRBD1 is a possible D gene (5 bases). Germline V gene sequence: CDR1 MDHEN, CDR2 SYDVKM. CDR3 length: 15 residues. V was shortened by 6 bases and J by 5 bases, with 19 bases between the two germline ends. CDR3 protein: CASSTTPGGRTEAFF. The DNA of the CDR3 is TGTGCCAGCAGCACTACCCCGGGGGGAAGGACTGAAGCTTTCTTT.

V is TRBV18 and J is TRBJ2-3; D perhaps matches TRBD2 (7 bases). The germline V gene encodes CDR1 KGHSH and CDR2 LQKENI. CDR3 length equals 14 residues. V gave up 3 bases and J gave up 5 bases, with 12 bases separating them. CDR3 sequence reads: CASSPAGARDTQYF. The CDR3, as DNA: TGTGCCAGCTCACCGGCGGGGGCAAGAGATACGCAGTATTTT.

The chain carries TRBV5-1 and TRBJ1-3; maybe TRBD1 (6 bases). This CDR3 is built from 16 residues. V was shortened by 4 bases and J by 0 bases, with 14 bases between the two germline ends. Germline lookup yields CDR1 SGHRS and CDR2 YFSETQ. The CDR3 loop reads CASSQTTGDSGNTIYF. The CDR3 region has the DNA TGCGCCAGCAGCCAAACGACAGGTGACTCTGGAAACACCATATATTTT.

The gene calls are TRBV27 and TRBJ2-2, with TRBD1 identical over 8 bases. V lost 5 bases, J lost 7 bases, and 9 bases stayed unmatched. Germline V gene data show CDR1 as MNHEY and CDR2 as SMNVEV (reference sequence). The CDR3 runs to 15 residues. CDR3 bases: TGTGCCAGCAGTCCCTCAGGGGGCATGCTCGGGGAGCTGTTTTTT. It specifies CASSPSGGMLGELFF.

V usage is TRBV6-9 and J usage is TRBJ1-2; D is unresolved. V lost 4 bases and J 2 bases, leaving 8 bases between the germline ends. CDR3 length equals 13 residues. Germline loops: CDR1 MNHGY, CDR2 SVAAGI. This chain's CDR3 is CASSSTPNYGYTF. The CDR3 nucleotides are TGTGCCAGCAGTTCCACACCAAACTATGGCTACACCTTC.

Concerning this clone: At one boundary the junction diverges from the germline segment, which might be a read error. Other DNA sequences from this sample encode an identical CDR3 as well. DNA for the CDR3: TGCAGCGTTTTGGACAGGGCTGCCTACGAGCAATACTTC. Encoded protein: CSVLDRAAYEQYF. This sequence joins TRBV29-1 and TRBJ2-7, with 8 bases matching TRBD1. This CDR3 comprises 13 residues. CDR1 is SQVTM and CDR2 is ANQGSEA in the germline V gene.

V is TRBV27 and J is TRBJ1-2; 7 bases map to TRBD1. The CDR3 runs to 15 residues. The V gene's germline CDR1 is MNHEY and CDR2 SMNVEV (reference sequence). The V segment lost 5 bases and the J segment 5 bases; nucleotides outside the gene matches: 11. CDR3: CASSPLLGDSYGYTF. CDR3 nucleotides: TGTGCCAGCAGTCCACTACTGGGGGACAGTTATGGCTACACCTTC.

CDR3 DNA: TGTGCCAGCAGCTTCGGACAGGGCCGCTATGGCTACACCTTC. It yields the protein CASSFGQGRYGYTF. This chain joins TRBV7-2 and TRBJ1-2, with 8 nucleotides matching TRBD1. CDR1 is SGHTA and CDR2 is FQGNSA in the germline V gene. V gave up 3 bases and J gave up 4 bases; unmatched junction bases: 4. The CDR3 sequence is 14 residues long.

This clone was counted only a few times. The chain uses TRBV11-2 and TRBJ2-7; 8 bases are a match to TRBD2. The CDR3 extends over 14 amino acids. V dropped 1 base and J dropped 4; count of bases not matched to a gene: 3. Germline V gene lookup returns CDR1 SGHAT and CDR2 FQNNGV. CDR3 nucleotides: TGTGCCAGCAGCTTAGGACTAGCGCTATACGAGCAGTACTTC. Translation gives CASSLGLALYEQYF.

The chain links TRBV28 to TRBJ2-1; D not certain. The germline gives CDR1 MDHEN, CDR2 SYDVKM. CDR3 length: 14 amino acids. V gave up 3 bases and J gave up 4 bases, with 10 bases separating them. CDR3: CASSLYAAYNEQFF. The CDR3 nucleotides read TGTGCCAGCAGTTTGTATGCAGCATACAATGAGCAGTTCTTC.